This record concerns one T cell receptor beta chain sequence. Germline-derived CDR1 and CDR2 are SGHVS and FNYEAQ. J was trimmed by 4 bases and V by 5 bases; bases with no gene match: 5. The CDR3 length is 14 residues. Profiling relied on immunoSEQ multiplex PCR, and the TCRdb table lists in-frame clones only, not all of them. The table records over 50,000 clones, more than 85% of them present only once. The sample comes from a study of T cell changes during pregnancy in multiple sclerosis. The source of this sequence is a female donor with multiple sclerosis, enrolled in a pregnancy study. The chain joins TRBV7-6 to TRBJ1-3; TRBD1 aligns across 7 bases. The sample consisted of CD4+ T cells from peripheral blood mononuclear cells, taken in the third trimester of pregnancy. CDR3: CASSPRDSGNTIYF. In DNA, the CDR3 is TGTGCCAGCAGCCCCCGGGACAGCGGAAACACCATATATTTT. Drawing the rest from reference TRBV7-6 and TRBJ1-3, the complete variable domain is GAGVSQSPRYKVTKRGQDVALRCDPISGHVSLYWYRQALGQGPEFLTYFNYEAQQDKSGLPNDRFSAERPEGSISTLTIQRTEQRDSAMYRCASSPRDSGNTIYFGEGSWLTVV.